These 14 T cell receptor beta chains share one sample of origin, sequenced in a study of blood T cell repertoires in COVID-19. Clones were read by immunoSEQ multiplex PCR, and TCRdb kept only the in-frame ones, dropping some. The table records more than 300,000 clones, around 82% of them present only once. What was sequenced was peripheral blood. The source of these receptors is a woman between 45 and 65 years old with acute or convalescent COVID-19.

The rearrangement uses TRBV5-1 and TRBJ2-3, with D tentatively TRBD1 (6 bases). The CDR3 is 15 amino acids. The ends were cut back, 0 bases at V and 6 bases at J, with 14 bases in the middle. CDR1 is SGHRS and CDR2 is YFSETQ in the germline V gene. The DNA of the CDR3 is TGCGCCAGCAGCTTGGTGGTGGGGGCGTCGGATACGCAGTATTTT. Translation gives CASSLVVGASDTQYF.

The chain couples TRBV30 to TRBJ1-2; TRBD1 aligns across 9 bases. V lost 5 bases to trimming and J lost 6 bases; unmatched junction nucleotides: 4. The CDR3 is 12 residues long. Germline V lookup: CDR1 GTSNPN, CDR2 SVGIG (reference sequence). CDR3: CAWQTGGDGYTF. The DNA of the CDR3 is TGTGCCTGGCAGACAGGGGGGGATGGCTACACCTTC.

This chain links TRBV3-1 (or the pseudogene TRBV3-2) with TRBJ1-2; 8 nucleotides agree with TRBD1. The J segment lost 8 bases and the V segment lost 4 bases, leaving 6 bases of the junction unmatched. The CDR3 spans 13 residues. The germline CDR1 and CDR2 sequences are LGHDT and YNNKEL (reference sequence). The CDR3 nucleotides are TGTGCCAGCAGCCGGGGACAGGAGAGCGGCTACACCTTC. Translation gives CASSRGQESGYTF.

The chain recombines TRBV4-3 with TRBJ2-5; a possible D gene is TRBD2 (5 bases). V was pared by 0 bases and J by 7 bases, with 15 bases between. Germline lookup yields CDR1 LGHNA and CDR2 YSLEER. CDR3 size: 15 residues. CDR3 in DNA: TGCGCCAGCAGCCAAGATCGAGCTAGCAAGGGGACCCAGTACTTC. Amino acids: CASSQDRASKGTQYF.

J is TRBJ2-1 and V is TRBV19, with D perhaps matching TRBD2 (5 bases). The V and J ends lost 4 bases and 7 bases respectively, with 11 bases between them. The CDR3 runs 13 residues. Germline V gene data show CDR1 as LNHDA and CDR2 as SQIVND (reference sequence). CDR3 DNA: TGTGCCAGTAGTAAAAACCGGGATAATGAGCAGTTCTTC. Residues: CASSKNRDNEQFF.

This clone was detected ten times or more. V is TRBV6-5 and J is TRBJ1-5; 8 bases align to TRBD1. CDR3 length: 14 amino acids. Trimming at V came to 4 bases and at J to 10 bases, leaving 9 bases not matched to a gene. Germline values: CDR1 MNHEY, CDR2 SVGAGI. The DNA of the CDR3 is TGTGCCAGCAGTTCCGACAGGGGCCTTCGTCCCCAGCATTTT. It codes for CASSSDRGLRPQHF.

The count of this clone is one. The J gene is TRBJ2-1, the V gene TRBV5-1, with 7 positions matching TRBD2. Trimming removed 4 bases from V and 3 bases from J; junction bases left unmatched: 1. The CDR3 loop spans 13 amino acids. The germline V gene encodes CDR1 SGHRS and CDR2 YFSETQ. CDR3 nucleotides: TGCGCCAGCAGCGGGACTAACTACAATGAGCAGTTCTTC. This sequence encodes CASSGTNYNEQFF.

The J gene is TRBJ2-5, the V gene TRBV18; no reliable D call. There are 14 residues in the CDR3. Trimming cost V 2 bases and J 0 bases, with 7 bases left between them. Germline V lookup: CDR1 KGHSH, CDR2 LQKENI. CDR3 protein: CASSPTPDQETQYF. The CDR3 coding sequence is TGTGCCAGCTCACCAACACCAGACCAAGAGACCCAGTACTTC.

This clone was seen once. This chain connects TRBV19 to TRBJ1-1; 9 nucleotides line up with TRBD1. Germline V lookup: CDR1 LNHDA, CDR2 SQIVND (reference sequence). The J segment lost 4 bases and the V segment lost 7 bases, leaving 7 bases of the junction unmatched. The CDR3 length is 14 residues. The CDR3 DNA reads TGTGCCAGTACGGGACAGGGTTGGGGCACTGAAGCTTTCTTT. It specifies CASTGQGWGTEAFF.

The J gene is TRBJ2-2, the V gene TRBV5-8; D might be TRBD1 (6 bases). Trimming stripped 3 bases from V and 4 bases from J, with 7 bases between. CDR3 length: 13 residues. The germline CDR1 and CDR2 sequences are SGHTS and YDEGEE. Here the CDR3 reads CASSSQGTGELFF. The CDR3 nucleotides are TGTGCCAGCAGCTCACAGGGCACCGGGGAGCTGTTTTTT.

This chain links TRBV4-3 with TRBJ1-1; 10 bases map to TRBD1. Germline trimming cut 0 bases from V and 4 bases from J; bases unmatched to any gene: 2. This CDR3 is 15 amino acids long. Germline CDR1 is LGHNA and CDR2 is YSLEER. The CDR3 spells CASSQEGTGVTEAFF. The CDR3, as DNA: TGCGCCAGCAGCCAAGAGGGGACAGGGGTCACTGAAGCTTTCTTT.

V and J are TRBV3-1 (or the pseudogene TRBV3-2) and TRBJ2-5; the match to TRBD2 covers 8 bases. Germline lookup yields CDR1 LGHDT and CDR2 YNNKEL (reference sequence). This CDR3 is built from 16 residues. J was trimmed by 1 base and V by 4 bases; bases with no gene match: 8. For the CDR3, the DNA is TGTGCCAGCAGCCCCAGGGGCGGGGGGCCCCAAGAGACCCAGTACTTC. Its protein is CASSPRGGGPQETQYF.

The chain links TRBV29-1 to TRBJ1-2, with D unresolved. From germline, CDR1 is SQVTM and CDR2 ANQGSEA. Trimming removed 5 bases at V and 2 bases at J, with 6 bases between. The CDR3 sequence is 11 residues long. DNA for the CDR3: TGCAGCGTTACGGGGAACTATGGCTACACCTTC. This sequence encodes CSVTGNYGYTF.

The V gene is TRBV5-1, the J gene TRBJ1-2; a weak D match, TRBD1 (5 bases). Trimming left V 7 bases short and J 8 bases short, with 15 bases between. Germline CDR1 and CDR2: SGHRS and YFSETQ. This CDR3 has 12 residues. This CDR3 is CASDGGSNGYTF. CDR3 coding DNA: TGCGCCAGCGACGGGGGATCAAACGGCTACACCTTC.